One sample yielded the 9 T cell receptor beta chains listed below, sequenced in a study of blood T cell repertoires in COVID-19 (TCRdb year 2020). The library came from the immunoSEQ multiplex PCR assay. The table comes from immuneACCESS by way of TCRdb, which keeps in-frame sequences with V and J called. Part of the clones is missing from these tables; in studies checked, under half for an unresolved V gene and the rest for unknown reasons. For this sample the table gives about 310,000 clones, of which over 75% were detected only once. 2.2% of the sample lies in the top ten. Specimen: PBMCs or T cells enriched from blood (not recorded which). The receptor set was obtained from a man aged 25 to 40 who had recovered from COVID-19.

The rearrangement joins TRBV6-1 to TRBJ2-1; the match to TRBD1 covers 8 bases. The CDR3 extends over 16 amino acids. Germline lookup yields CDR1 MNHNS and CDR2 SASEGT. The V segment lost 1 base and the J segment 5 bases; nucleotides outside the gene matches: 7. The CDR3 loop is CASSEVIGQGHNEQFF. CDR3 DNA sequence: TGTGCCAGCAGTGAAGTCATAGGACAGGGCCACAATGAGCAGTTCTTC.

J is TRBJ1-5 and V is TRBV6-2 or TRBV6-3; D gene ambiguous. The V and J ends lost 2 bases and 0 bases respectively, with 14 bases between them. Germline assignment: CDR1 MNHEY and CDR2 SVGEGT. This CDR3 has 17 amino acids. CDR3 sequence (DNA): TGTGCCAGCAGTTACCGTATTGGAGTTTATAGCAATCAGCCCCAGCATTTT. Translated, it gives CASSYRIGVYSNQPQHF.

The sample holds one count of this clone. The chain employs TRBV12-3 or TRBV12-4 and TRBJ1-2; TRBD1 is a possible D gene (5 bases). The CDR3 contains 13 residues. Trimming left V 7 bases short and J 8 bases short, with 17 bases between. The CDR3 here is CASKTRRGRGYTF. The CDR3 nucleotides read TGTGCCAGCAAAACGAGAAGGGGTAGAGGCTACACCTTC.

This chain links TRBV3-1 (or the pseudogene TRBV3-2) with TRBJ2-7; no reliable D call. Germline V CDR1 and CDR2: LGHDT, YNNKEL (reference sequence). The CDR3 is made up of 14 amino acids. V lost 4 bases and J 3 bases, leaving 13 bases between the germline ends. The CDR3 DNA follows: TGTGCCAGCAGCCGAACTTCACCCGGCTACGAGCAGTACTTC. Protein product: CASSRTSPGYEQYF.

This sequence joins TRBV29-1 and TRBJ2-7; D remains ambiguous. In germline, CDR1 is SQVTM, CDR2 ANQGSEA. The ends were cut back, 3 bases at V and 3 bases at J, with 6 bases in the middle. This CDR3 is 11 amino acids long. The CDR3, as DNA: TGCAGCGTTGACGACAACTACGAGCAGTACTTC. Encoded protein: CSVDDNYEQYF.

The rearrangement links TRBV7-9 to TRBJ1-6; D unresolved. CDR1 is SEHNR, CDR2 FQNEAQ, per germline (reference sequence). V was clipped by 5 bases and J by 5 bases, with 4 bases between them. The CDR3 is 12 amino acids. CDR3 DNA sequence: TGTGCCAGCAGCCGTGATAATTCACCCCTCCACTTT. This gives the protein CASSRDNSPLHF.

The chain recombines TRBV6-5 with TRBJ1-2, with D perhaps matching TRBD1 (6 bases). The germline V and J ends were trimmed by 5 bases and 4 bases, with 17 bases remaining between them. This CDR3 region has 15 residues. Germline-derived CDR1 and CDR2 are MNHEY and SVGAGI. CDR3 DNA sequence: TGTGCCAGCAGTCATCCGGACAGTTCCGGCTATGGCTACACCTTC. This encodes CASSHPDSSGYGYTF.

The chain's CDR3 is CAISEMGGALGRTDTQYF. In nucleotides, the CDR3 is TGTGCCATCAGTGAGATGGGGGGTGCACTAGGGCGTACAGATACGCAGTATTTT. The rearrangement links TRBV10-3 to TRBJ2-3, with D tentatively TRBD2 (6 bases). Trimming cost V 2 bases and J 3 bases, with 21 bases left between them. The CDR3 is 18 amino acids. Germline CDR1 is ENHRY and CDR2 is SYGVKD.

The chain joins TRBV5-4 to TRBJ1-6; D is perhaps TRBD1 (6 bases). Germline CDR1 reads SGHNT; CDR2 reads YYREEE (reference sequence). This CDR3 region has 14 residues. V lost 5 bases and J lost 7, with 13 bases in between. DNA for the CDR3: TGTGCCAGCAGACCTGGGGGCTCGAATTCACCCCTCCACTTT. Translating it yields CASRPGGSNSPLHF.